This TCR beta chain was sequenced in a study of shared clonotypes between healthy human individuals. Measured with immunoSEQ multiplex PCR; TCRdb has only the in-frame clones, and not every one. The sample lists 1.6 million or so clones, over 95% occurring once. The CDR3 is 13 residues long. V shed 0 bases, J shed 10 bases, and the junction held 3 bases outside the gene matches. Germline loops: CDR1 KGHSH, CDR2 LQKENI. The donors, healthy adults who were HIV-negative, had experienced no recent acute infections or vaccinations. Sequencing was done on a sample of naive CD4+ T cells sorted from blood. This sample's subset: CD45RA+ positively selected. This TCR came from a man younger than 40 in good health. J is TRBJ2-1 and V is TRBV18, with 7 bases that match TRBD2. The CDR3 DNA is TGTGCCAGCTCACCACCAAACGGGAGGGAGCAGTTCTTC. Its translation is CASSPPNGREQFF.